The 21 T cell receptor beta chains given below trace back to one sample, sequenced in a study of CD8 T cells in ankylosing spondylitis. TCRdb re-derived calls from the 5' RACE reads in MiXCR, one entry per CDR3 protein. The sample contains just under 350,000 distinct CDR3 sequences, around 15% of which appear only once. The sample consisted of blood, either unsorted or a sorted T cell fraction (not recorded which). These receptor sequences come from a male donor with ankylosing spondylitis or in good health (not recorded which).

V and J are TRBV6-5 and TRBJ1-4; D is unresolved. The CDR3 has 15 residues. The germline V gene has CDR1 MNHEY and CDR2 SVGAGI. Trimming pared 4 bases from V and 8 bases from J, leaving 17 bases between. CDR3 bases: TGTGCCAGCAGTTCCGACCCGAGCGTGGGGGAAAAACTGTTTTTT. Protein: CASSSDPSVGEKLFF.

This clonotype appeared a few times. The V and J genes are TRBV12-3 or TRBV12-4 and TRBJ2-1, with D possibly matching TRBD1 (6 bases). The ends were cut back, 2 bases at V and 1 base at J, with 9 bases in the middle. The CDR3 consists of 15 residues. In nucleotides, the CDR3 is TGTGCCAGCAGTTTATGGGGGCCGTCCTACAATGAGCAGTTCTTC. Its protein is CASSLWGPSYNEQFF.

The chain has TRBV5-1 and TRBJ2-7; D tentatively reads TRBD1 or TRBD2 (5 bases each). The CDR3 sequence is 15 residues long. V was pared by 0 bases and J by 0 bases, with 10 bases between. CDR1 SGHRS and CDR2 YFSETQ come from the germline V gene. The CDR3 loop is CASSLEGTLSYEQYF. The CDR3 region has the DNA TGCGCCAGCAGCTTGGAGGGGACCCTCTCCTACGAGCAGTACTTC.

This clonotype was recorded a few times. V gene TRBV12-3 or TRBV12-4 combines with J gene TRBJ2-5, with TRBD1 matching over 10 bases. With 5 bases clipped from V and 5 bases from J, the junction kept 8 bases outside the gene matches. The CDR3 covers 15 residues. The CDR3 DNA reads TGTGCCAGCAGTGCCGGACAGGGGGTAGTTGAGACCCAGTACTTC. It specifies CASSAGQGVVETQYF.

This clonotype was counted many times. An end of the junction does not agree with germline; a read error may underlie this. The V gene is TRBV5-1, the J gene TRBJ1-2, with D uncertain. There are 13 residues in the CDR3. CDR1 SGHRS and CDR2 YFSETQ come from the germline V gene. The CDR3 nucleotides read TGTGCCAGCAGCCTCACGGATAACTATGGCTACACCTTC. This encodes CASSLTDNYGYTF. The whole variable domain, filled in from reference TRBV5-1 and TRBJ1-2, reads KAGVTQTPRYLIKTRGQQVTLSCSPISGHRSVSWYQQTPGQGLQFLFEYFSETQRNKGNFPGRFSGRQFSNSRSEMNVSTLELGDSALYLCASSLTDNYGYTFGSGTRLTVV.

The V gene is TRBV6-1, the J gene TRBJ1-2; D possibly corresponds to TRBD1 (5 bases). There are 13 residues in the CDR3. Germline assignment: CDR1 MNHNS and CDR2 SASEGT. With 6 bases removed from V and 7 bases from J, the gap between germline ends came to 15 bases. The CDR3 is CASSVDSIGGYTF. The CDR3 DNA reads as TGTGCCAGCAGCGTCGACAGTATCGGTGGCTACACCTTC.

This chain links TRBV5-1 with TRBJ2-7; 11 bases are a match to TRBD2. The germline CDR1 and CDR2 sequences are SGHRS and YFSETQ. V was pared by 0 bases and J by 4 bases, with 6 bases of the junction left unmatched. CDR3 size: 16 residues. The CDR3 is CASSLAATSGTYEQYF. CDR3 bases: TGCGCCAGCAGCTTGGCCGCGACTAGCGGGACTTACGAGCAGTACTTC. Together with reference TRBV5-1 and TRBJ2-7, the CDR3 gives the full variable domain: KAGVTQTPRYLIKTRGQQVTLSCSPISGHRSVSWYQQTPGQGLQFLFEYFSETQRNKGNFPGRFSGRQFSNSRSEMNVSTLELGDSALYLCASSLAATSGTYEQYFGPGTRLTVT.

This clonotype was recorded a few times. This chain joins TRBV15 and TRBJ2-5; 8 bases are a match to TRBD1. CDR3 size: 13 residues. Germline-derived CDR1 and CDR2 are LNHNV and YYDKDF (reference sequence). Trimming at V came to 6 bases and at J to 4 bases, leaving 4 bases not matched to a gene. The CDR3 DNA reads as TGTGCCACCAGTCAGGGGGCTGGAGAGACCCAGTACTTC. Protein: CATSQGAGETQYF.

In its sample, this clonotype was seen a few times. V is TRBV7-8 and J is TRBJ2-1, with D perhaps matching TRBD2 (5 bases). V was clipped by 0 bases and J by 9 bases, with 12 bases between them. This CDR3 region has 14 residues. CDR1 and CDR2 (germline): SGHVS, FQNEAQ. CDR3 sequence reads: CASSLAVGGSEQFF. CDR3 coding DNA: TGTGCCAGCAGCTTAGCTGTGGGCGGGTCTGAGCAGTTCTTC. Complete variable domain (other parts from reference TRBV7-8 and TRBJ2-1): GAGVSQSPRYKVAKRGQDVALRCDPISGHVSLFWYQQALGQGPEFLTYFQNEAQLDKSGLPSDRFFAERPEGSVSTLKIQRTQQEDSAVYLCASSLAVGGSEQFFGPGTRLTVL.

This clonotype appeared many times. The chain couples TRBV27 to TRBJ1-1; D call uncertain. V lost 5 bases, J lost 1 base, and 8 bases lay in between. The germline V gene encodes CDR1 MNHEY and CDR2 SMNVEV (reference sequence). The CDR3 is 13 amino acids. The CDR3 sequence: CASSPSGNTEAFF. CDR3 nucleotides: TGTGCCAGCAGTCCCTCAGGGAACACTGAAGCTTTCTTT.

The V gene is TRBV12-3 or TRBV12-4, the J gene TRBJ2-7; perhaps TRBD2 as D (6 bases). CDR3 size: 15 residues. Trimming removed 7 bases from V and 7 bases from J, with 23 bases in between. CDR3 in amino acids: CASKEGGVSRYEQYF. The DNA of the CDR3 is TGTGCCAGCAAAGAGGGAGGTGTCAGTCGTTATGAGCAGTACTTC.

This clonotype was observed a handful of times. J is TRBJ2-1 and V is TRBV7-6, with 11 positions matching TRBD2. Germline values: CDR1 SGHVS, CDR2 FNYEAQ. Unmatched junction bases numbered 6, after V lost 1 base and J lost 7 bases. The CDR3 contains 16 residues. The CDR3 sequence: CASSLVVGLAVNEQFF. The DNA for the CDR3 is TGTGCCAGCAGCTTAGTTGTGGGACTAGCGGTTAATGAGCAGTTCTTC.

This clonotype occurred a few times. This rearrangement joins TRBV12-3 or TRBV12-4 to TRBJ1-4; D is unresolved. This CDR3 contains 12 residues. V shed 8 bases and J shed 5 bases, with 9 bases lying between them. The CDR3 sequence: CASGRVNEKLFF. CDR3 nucleotides: TGTGCCAGCGGACGGGTGAATGAAAAACTGTTTTTT.

Only one count was recorded for this clonotype. The rearrangement uses TRBV6-2 or TRBV6-3 and TRBJ2-1, with 14 bases that match TRBD2. The CDR3 has 17 amino acids. V dropped 7 bases and J dropped 4; count of bases not matched to a gene: 9. Germline lookup yields CDR1 MNHEY and CDR2 SVGEGT. The CDR3 region is CASIDRLAGGPYNEQFF. The CDR3 DNA follows: TGTGCCAGCATAGATAGACTAGCGGGAGGGCCATACAATGAGCAGTTCTTC.

This chain uses TRBV12-3 or TRBV12-4 with TRBJ1-2, with no clear D. The CDR3 sequence is 13 residues long. V was pared by 5 bases and J by 4 bases, with 11 bases between. The chain's CDR3 is CASSRARFYGYTF. The CDR3 bases are TGTGCCAGCAGTCGAGCTCGGTTCTATGGCTACACCTTC.

This chain links TRBV12-3 or TRBV12-4 with TRBJ1-2; 7 positions match TRBD1. This CDR3 contains 12 residues. J lost 7 bases, V lost 5 bases, and 4 bases had no gene match. Here the CDR3 reads CASSRTGLGYTF. The CDR3, as DNA: TGTGCCAGCAGTAGGACAGGACTTGGCTACACCTTC.

This clonotype appeared a few times. The chain couples TRBV29-1 to TRBJ2-2; D remains ambiguous. Germline V gene lookup returns CDR1 SQVTM and CDR2 ANQGSEA. The CDR3 is made up of 11 amino acids. Between the trimmed V and J ends, which lost 5 bases and 2 bases, there was a span of 3 bases. The CDR3 reads CSVLNTGELFF. In nucleotides, the CDR3 is TGCAGCGTTCTCAACACCGGGGAGCTGTTTTTT.

This clonotype was seen ten or more times. The V call is TRBV12-3 or TRBV12-4, the J call TRBJ1-2; D unresolved. CDR3 size: 12 residues. V was cut by 5 bases and J by 4 bases, with 8 bases left in between. In nucleotides, the CDR3 is TGTGCCAGCAGTCCCGATGCCTATGGCTACACCTTC. It codes for CASSPDAYGYTF.

In this sample, this clonotype turned up a few times. The chain has TRBV4-1 and TRBJ2-4; 7 nucleotides line up with TRBD1. Trimming took 0 bases from V and 0 from J; bases not matched to a gene: 8. The CDR3 loop spans 18 amino acids. The V gene's germline CDR1 is MGHRA and CDR2 YSYEKL. DNA for the CDR3: TGCGCCAGCAGCCAAGAATGGGGACAGACCTTAGCCAAAAACATTCAGTACTTC. This gives the protein CASSQEWGQTLAKNIQYF.

This clonotype came up many times. The CDR3 sequence is CSVEGGGGRSTYEQYF. CDR3 nucleotides: TGCAGCGTTGAAGGGGGGGGTGGCCGATCGACCTACGAGCAGTACTTC. The chain has TRBV29-1 and TRBJ2-7, with 7 bases that match TRBD2. After removal of 1 base from V and 2 bases from J, the junction contained 11 bases not matched to a gene. Per the germline V gene, CDR1 is SQVTM and CDR2 is ANQGSEA. The CDR3 spans 16 residues.

This clonotype was seen a handful of times. The chain recombines TRBV20-1 with TRBJ2-3; D might be TRBD2 (6 bases). The length of the CDR3 is 14 residues. CDR1 and CDR2 from the germline V gene are DFQATT and SNEGSKA (reference sequence). V dropped 5 bases and J dropped 4 bases, with 16 bases sitting between them. CDR3 DNA: TGCAGTGCTTTCCCGGGGGTTCTGGCAGATACGCAGTATTTT. Its translation: CSAFPGVLADTQYF.